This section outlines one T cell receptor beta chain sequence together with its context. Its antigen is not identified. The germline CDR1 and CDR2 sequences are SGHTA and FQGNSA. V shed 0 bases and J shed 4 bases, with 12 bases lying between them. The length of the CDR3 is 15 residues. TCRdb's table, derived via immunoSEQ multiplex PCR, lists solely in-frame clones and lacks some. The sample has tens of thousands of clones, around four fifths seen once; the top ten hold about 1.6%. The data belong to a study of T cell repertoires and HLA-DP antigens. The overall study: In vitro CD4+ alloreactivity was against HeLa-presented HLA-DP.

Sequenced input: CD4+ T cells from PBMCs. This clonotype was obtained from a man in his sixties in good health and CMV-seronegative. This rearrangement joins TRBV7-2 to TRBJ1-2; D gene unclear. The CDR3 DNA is TGTGCCAGCAGCTTAGCCGGGTCGAAGGGCTATGGCTACACCTTC. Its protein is CASSLAGSKGYGYTF.